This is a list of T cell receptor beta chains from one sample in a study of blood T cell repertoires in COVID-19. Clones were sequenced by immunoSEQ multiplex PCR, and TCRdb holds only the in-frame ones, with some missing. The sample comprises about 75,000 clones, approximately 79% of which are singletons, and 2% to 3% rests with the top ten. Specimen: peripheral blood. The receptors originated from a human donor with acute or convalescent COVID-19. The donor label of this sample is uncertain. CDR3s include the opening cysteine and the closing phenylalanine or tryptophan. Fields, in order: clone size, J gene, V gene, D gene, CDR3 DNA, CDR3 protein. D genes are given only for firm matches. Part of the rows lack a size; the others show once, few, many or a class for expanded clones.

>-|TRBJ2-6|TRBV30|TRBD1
TGTGCCTGGAGCCTCACTATGACAGGGGGAAGCTCTGGGGCCAACGTCCTGACTTTC
CAWSLTMTGGSSGANVLTF
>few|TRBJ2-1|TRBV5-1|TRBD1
TGCGCCAGCAGCTCGAGGGGACAGGGTATTGGAGCCAATGAGCAGTTCTTC
CASSSRGQGIGANEQFF
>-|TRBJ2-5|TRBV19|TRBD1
TGTGCCAGTAACCCGGACAGGGGGTACGAGACCCAGTACTTC
CASNPDRGYETQYF
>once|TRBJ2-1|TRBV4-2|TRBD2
TGTGCCAGCAGCCAAGATCCCGGACTAGCAGGGGAGCAGTTCTTC
CASSQDPGLAGEQFF
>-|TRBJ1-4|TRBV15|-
TGTGCCACCAGCACAGGAGGGCGTAATGAAAAACTGTTTTTT
CATSTGGRNEKLFF
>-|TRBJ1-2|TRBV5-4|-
TGTGCCAGCAGCTTGTCGGGGGGGTCGGACGGTTCCTATGGCTACACCTTC
CASSLSGGSDGSYGYTF
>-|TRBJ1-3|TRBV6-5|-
TGTGCCAGCTGGAGGGAAACCCACTCTGGAAACACCATATATTTT
CASWRETHSGNTIYF
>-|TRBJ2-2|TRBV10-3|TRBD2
TGTGCCACCTCCCTAGCGGTGAACACCGGGGAGCTGTTTTTT
CATSLAVNTGELFF
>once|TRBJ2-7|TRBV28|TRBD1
TGTGCCAGCAGCCTAAGACAGGGATACGTCGAGCAGTACTTC
CASSLRQGYVEQYF
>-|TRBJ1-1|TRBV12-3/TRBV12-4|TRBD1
TGTGCCAGCCTGGACAGGCTGAACACTGAAGCTTTCTTT
CASLDRLNTEAFF
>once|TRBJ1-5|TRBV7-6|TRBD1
TGTGCCAGCAGCGCCCCCCTGGACAGGGCAAAATATAGCAATCAGCCCCAGCATTTT
CASSAPLDRAKYSNQPQHF
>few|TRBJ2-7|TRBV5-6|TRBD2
TGTGCCAGCAGCAAGCGGGATAGAGGCTACGAGCAGTACTTC
CASSKRDRGYEQYF
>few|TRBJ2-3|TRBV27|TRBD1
TGTGCCAGCAGTTTATCCTCCCGGGACAGGGGAGATACGCAGTATTTT
CASSLSSRDRGDTQYF
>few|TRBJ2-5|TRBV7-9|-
TGTGCCAGCAGCCTCTACAGGGAGGGGGAGACCCAGTACTTC
CASSLYREGETQYF
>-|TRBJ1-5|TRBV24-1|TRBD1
TGTGCCACCAGTGATCAGGGGGCGGAAAGCAATCAGCCCCAGCATTTT
CATSDQGAESNQPQHF
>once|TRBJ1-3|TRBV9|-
TGTGCCAGCAGCCCCCTCGGGGGAGGGACCATATATTTT
CASSPLGGGTIYF
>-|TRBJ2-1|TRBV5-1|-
TGCGCCAGCAGCTTGGAGGCAGGACTTCAGGAGCAGTTCTTC
CASSLEAGLQEQFF
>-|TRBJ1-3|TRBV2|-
TGTGCCAGCAAGGGGGGGGCTTCCTCTGGAAACACCATATATTTT
CASKGGASSGNTIYF
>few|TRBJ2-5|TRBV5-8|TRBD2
TGTGCCAGCAGATGGGGACTAGCAAGGGCTTGGGAGACCCAGTACTTC
CASRWGLARAWETQYF
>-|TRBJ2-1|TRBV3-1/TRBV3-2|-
TGTGCCAGCAGCCATTTCGGGAACTTCGGGGACAATGAGCAGTTCTTC
CASSHFGNFGDNEQFF